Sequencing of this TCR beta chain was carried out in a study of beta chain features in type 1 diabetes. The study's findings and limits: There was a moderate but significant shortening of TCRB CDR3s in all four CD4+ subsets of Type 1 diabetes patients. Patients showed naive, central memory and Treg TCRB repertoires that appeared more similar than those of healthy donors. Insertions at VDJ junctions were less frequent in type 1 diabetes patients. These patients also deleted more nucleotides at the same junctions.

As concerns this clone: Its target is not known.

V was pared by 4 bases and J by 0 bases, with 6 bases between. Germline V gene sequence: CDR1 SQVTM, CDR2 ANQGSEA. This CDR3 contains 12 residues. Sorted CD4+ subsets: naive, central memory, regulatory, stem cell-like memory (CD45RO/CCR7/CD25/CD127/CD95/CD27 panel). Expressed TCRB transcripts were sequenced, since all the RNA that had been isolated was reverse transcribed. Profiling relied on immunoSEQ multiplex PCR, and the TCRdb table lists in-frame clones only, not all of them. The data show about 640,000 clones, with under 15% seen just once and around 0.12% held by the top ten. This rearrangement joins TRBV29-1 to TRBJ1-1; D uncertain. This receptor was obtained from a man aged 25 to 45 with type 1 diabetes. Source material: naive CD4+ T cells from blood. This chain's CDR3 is CSVGRLNTEAFF. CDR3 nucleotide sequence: TGCAGCGTTGGGCGGTTGAACACTGAAGCTTTCTTT.